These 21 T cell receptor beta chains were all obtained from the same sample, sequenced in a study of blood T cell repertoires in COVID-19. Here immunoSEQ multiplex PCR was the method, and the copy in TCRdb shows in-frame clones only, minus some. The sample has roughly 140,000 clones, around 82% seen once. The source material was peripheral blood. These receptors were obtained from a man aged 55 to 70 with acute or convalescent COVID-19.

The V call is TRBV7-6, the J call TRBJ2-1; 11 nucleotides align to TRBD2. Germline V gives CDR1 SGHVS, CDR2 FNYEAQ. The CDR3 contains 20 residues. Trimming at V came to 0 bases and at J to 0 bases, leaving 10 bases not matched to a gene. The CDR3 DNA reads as TGTGCCAGCAGCTTAGCGAGCACTAGCGGGAGATCCAGCTCCTACAATGAGCAGTTCTTC. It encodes CASSLASTSGRSSSYNEQFF.

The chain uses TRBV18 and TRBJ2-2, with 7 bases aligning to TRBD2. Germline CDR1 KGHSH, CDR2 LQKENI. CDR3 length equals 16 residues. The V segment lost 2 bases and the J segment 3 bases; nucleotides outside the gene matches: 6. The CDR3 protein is CASSPRSGMDTGELFF. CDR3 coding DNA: TGTGCCAGCTCACCAAGGAGCGGGATGGACACCGGGGAGCTGTTTTTT. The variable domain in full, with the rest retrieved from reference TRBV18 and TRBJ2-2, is NAGVMQNPRHLVRRRGQEARLRCSPMKGHSHVYWYRQLPEEGLKFMVYLQKENIIDESGMPKERFSAEFPKEGPSILRIQQVVRGDSAAYFCASSPRSGMDTGELFFGEGSRLTVL.

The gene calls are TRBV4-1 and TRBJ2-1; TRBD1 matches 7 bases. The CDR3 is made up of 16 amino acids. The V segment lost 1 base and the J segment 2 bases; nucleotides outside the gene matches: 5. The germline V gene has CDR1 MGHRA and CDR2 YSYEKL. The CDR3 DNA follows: TGCGCCAGCAGCCAAGGGCCGGGACAGACCTACAATGAGCAGTTCTTC. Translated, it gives CASSQGPGQTYNEQFF.

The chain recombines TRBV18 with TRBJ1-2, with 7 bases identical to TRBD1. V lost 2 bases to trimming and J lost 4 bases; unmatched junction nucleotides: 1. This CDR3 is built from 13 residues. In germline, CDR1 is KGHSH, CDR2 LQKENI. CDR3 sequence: CASSPDRAYGYTF. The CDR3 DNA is TGTGCCAGCTCACCAGACAGGGCCTATGGCTACACCTTC.

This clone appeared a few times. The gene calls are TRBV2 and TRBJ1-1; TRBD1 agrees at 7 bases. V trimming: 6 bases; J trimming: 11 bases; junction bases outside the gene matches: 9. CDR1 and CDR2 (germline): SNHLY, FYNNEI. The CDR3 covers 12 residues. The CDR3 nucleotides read TGTGCCAGCAGGGGGGACAGTGGATGGGCTTTCTTT. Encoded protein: CASRGDSGWAFF.

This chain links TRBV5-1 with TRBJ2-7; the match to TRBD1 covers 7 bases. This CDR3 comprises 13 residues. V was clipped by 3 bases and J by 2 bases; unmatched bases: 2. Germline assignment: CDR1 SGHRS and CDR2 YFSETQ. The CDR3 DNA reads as TGCGCCAGCAGCTCGGACAGGCCCTACGAGCAGTACTTC. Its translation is CASSSDRPYEQYF.

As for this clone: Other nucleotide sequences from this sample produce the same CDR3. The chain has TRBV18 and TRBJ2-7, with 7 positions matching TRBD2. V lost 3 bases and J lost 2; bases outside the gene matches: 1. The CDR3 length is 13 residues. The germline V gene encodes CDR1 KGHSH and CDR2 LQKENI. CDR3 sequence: CASSPGGTYEQYF. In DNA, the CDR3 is TGTGCCAGCTCACCCGGGGGGACCTACGAGCAGTACTTC.

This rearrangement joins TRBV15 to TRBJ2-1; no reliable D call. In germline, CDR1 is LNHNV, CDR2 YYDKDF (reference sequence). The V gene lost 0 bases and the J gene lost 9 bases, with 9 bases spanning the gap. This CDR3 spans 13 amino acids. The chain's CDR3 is CATSRDLGSEQFF. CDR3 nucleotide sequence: TGTGCCACCAGCAGAGATCTTGGCAGTGAGCAGTTCTTC.

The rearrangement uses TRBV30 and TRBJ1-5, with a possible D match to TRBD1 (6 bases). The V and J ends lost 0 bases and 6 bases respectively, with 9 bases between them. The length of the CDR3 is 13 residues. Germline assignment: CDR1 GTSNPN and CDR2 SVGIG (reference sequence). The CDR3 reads CAWSVQGIQPQHF. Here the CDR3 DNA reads TGTGCCTGGAGTGTACAGGGTATTCAGCCCCAGCATTTT. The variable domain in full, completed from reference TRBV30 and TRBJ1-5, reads SQTIHQWPATLVQPVGSPLSLECTVEGTSNPNLYWYRQAAGRGLQLLFYSVGIGQISSEVPQNLSASRPQDRQFILSSKKLLLSDSGFYLCAWSVQGIQPQHFGDGTRLSIL.

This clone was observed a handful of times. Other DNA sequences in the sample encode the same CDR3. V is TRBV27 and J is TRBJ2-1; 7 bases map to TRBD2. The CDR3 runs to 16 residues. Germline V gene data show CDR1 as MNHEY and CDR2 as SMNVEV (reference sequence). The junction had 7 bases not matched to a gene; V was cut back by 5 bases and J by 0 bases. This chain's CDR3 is CASSPGGGSSYNEQFF. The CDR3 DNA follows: TGTGCCAGCAGTCCCGGCGGCGGGAGCTCCTACAATGAGCAGTTCTTC.

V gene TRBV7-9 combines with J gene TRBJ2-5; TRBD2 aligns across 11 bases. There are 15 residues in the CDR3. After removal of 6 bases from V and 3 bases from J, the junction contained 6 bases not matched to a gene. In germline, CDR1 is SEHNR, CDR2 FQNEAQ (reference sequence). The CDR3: CASSLSLAGEETQYF. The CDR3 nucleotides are TGTGCCAGCAGTTTATCACTAGCGGGAGAAGAGACCCAGTACTTC.

The CDR3 is CASSPPAGGPGQFF. The CDR3 DNA is TGTGCCAGCTCACCACCAGCGGGAGGGCCTGGGCAGTTCTTC. The chain couples TRBV18 to TRBJ2-1; 10 bases agree with TRBD2. CDR1 and CDR2 from the germline V gene are KGHSH and LQKENI. The CDR3 covers 14 residues. Trimming cost V 0 bases and J 12 bases; bases outside gene matches: 5.

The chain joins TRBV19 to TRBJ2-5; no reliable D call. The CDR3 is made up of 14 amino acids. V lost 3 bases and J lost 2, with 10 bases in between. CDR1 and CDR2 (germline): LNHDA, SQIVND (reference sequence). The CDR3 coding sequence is TGTGCCAGTAGTATTGGTGCGATGCAAGAGACCCAGTACTTC. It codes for CASSIGAMQETQYF.

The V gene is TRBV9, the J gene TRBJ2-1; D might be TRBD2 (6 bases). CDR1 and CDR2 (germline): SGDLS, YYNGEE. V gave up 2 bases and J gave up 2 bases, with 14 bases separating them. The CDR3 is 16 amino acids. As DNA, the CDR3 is TGTGCCAGCAGCGTCCGGCGGGACTCCCCCTACAATGAGCAGTTCTTC. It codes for CASSVRRDSPYNEQFF.

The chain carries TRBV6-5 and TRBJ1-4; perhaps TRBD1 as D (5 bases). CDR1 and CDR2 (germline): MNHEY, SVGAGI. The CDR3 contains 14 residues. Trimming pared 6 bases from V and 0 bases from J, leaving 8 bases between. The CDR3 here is CASRPTATNEKLFF. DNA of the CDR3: TGTGCCAGCAGACCGACAGCAACTAATGAAAAACTGTTTTTT.

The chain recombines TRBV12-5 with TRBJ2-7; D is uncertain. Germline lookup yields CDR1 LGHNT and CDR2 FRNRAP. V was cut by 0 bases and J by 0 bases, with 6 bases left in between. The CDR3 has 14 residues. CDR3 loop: CASGLVHRSYEQYF. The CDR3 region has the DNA TGTGCTAGTGGTTTGGTACACCGCTCCTACGAGCAGTACTTC.

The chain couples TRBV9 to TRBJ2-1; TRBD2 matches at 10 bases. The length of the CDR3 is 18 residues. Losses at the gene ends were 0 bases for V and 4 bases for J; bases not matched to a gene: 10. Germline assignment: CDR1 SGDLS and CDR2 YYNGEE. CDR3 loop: CASSVATVLAGNYNEQFF. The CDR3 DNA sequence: TGTGCCAGCAGCGTAGCTACGGTACTAGCGGGGAATTACAATGAGCAGTTCTTC.

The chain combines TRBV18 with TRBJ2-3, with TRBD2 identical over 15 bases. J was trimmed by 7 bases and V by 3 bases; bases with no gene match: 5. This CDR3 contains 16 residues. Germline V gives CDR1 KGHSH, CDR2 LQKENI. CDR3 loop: CASSPGLAGGAYTQYF. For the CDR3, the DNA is TGTGCCAGCTCACCTGGACTAGCGGGAGGGGCTTATACGCAGTATTTT.

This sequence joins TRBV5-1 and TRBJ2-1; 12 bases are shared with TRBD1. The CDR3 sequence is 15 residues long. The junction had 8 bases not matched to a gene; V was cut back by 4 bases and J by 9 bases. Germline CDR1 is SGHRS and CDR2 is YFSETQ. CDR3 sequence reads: CASSAGTGGGFEQFF. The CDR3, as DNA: TGCGCCAGCAGCGCCGGGACAGGGGGCGGCTTTGAGCAGTTCTTC.

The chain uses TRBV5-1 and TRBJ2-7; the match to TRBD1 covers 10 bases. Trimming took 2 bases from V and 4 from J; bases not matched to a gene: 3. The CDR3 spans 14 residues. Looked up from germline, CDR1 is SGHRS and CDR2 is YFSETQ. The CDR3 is CASSFGQGVYEQYF. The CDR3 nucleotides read TGCGCCAGCAGCTTCGGACAGGGGGTATACGAGCAGTACTTC. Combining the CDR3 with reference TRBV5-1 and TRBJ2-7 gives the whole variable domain KAGVTQTPRYLIKTRGQQVTLSCSPISGHRSVSWYQQTPGQGLQFLFEYFSETQRNKGNFPGRFSGRQFSNSRSEMNVSTLELGDSALYLCASSFGQGVYEQYFGPGTRLTVT.

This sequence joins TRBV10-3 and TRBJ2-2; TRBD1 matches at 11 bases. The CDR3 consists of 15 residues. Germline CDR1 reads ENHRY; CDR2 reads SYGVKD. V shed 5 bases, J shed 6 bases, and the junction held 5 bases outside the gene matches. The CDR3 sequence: CAISPGQGAAGELFF. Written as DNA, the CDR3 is TGTGCCATCAGTCCCGGACAGGGGGCGGCCGGGGAGCTGTTTTTT.